Below, one T cell receptor beta chain is given with its context. Amplifying from RNA transcripts, the study obtained TCR beta CDR3 regions. Second-round multiplex PCR came after a first-round RT-PCR that employed HTBI primers. Each CDR3 protein gets one entry after TCRdb re-called the multiplex PCR reads with MiXCR. This table holds about 740,000 distinct CDR3 sequences, approximately 40% found once. Per germline, CDR1 SGHAT and CDR2 FQNNGV. The CDR3 has 17 amino acids. The V segment lost 5 bases and the J segment 5 bases; nucleotides outside the gene matches: 15. This specimen belongs to a study of Graves' ophthalmopathy and Graves' hyperthyroidism.

The receptor comes from an adult man with Graves' ophthalmopathy. The rearrangement joins TRBV11-2 to TRBJ2-5; 9 positions match TRBD1. The sequenced sample was peripheral blood. The CDR3 DNA is TGTGCCAGCAGCGCGTACCACCTTACAGGGGGCGGGGAGACCCAGTACTTC. Its protein is CASSAYHLTGGGETQYF.